This T cell receptor (beta chain) is from a study of T cell repertoires in cytomegalovirus infection. About the study: Both CMV infection and a matching HLA type were indicated by public TCR beta signatures.

CDR3 length: 14 residues. V was cut by 4 bases and J by 2 bases, with 9 bases left in between. TCRdb reprocessed the reads with MiXCR, giving one entry per CDR3 protein. Of 680,000 or so distinct CDR3 sequences listed, around 32% are singletons. A note on this clonotype: Antigen: not known.

Findings of the study overall: The response measured ex vivo was dominated by TCR beta clonotypes (HLA-C-restricted and CMV-specific).

V and J are TRBV12-3 or TRBV12-4 and TRBJ1-3, with D hard to call. This specimen was cultured PBMCs, taken from culture after CMV antigen stimulation. The TCR was taken from a human donor in good health (CMV status not recorded). Some clones in this sample may be carry-over from other donors' samples. CDR3 coding DNA: TGTGCCAGCAGTTCGGCAGGACCTGGAAACACCATATATTTT. It translates to CASSSAGPGNTIYF.